Listed below are T cell receptor beta chains from one sample, sequenced in a study of patients and donors after allogeneic stem cell transplantation. TCRdb re-called the RT-PCR reads through MiXCR, storing one row per CDR3 protein. This repertoire shows approximately 430,000 distinct CDR3 sequences, roughly 16% found once; its top ten account for 7.2%. Sequencing used blood, either unsorted or a sorted T cell fraction (not recorded which). Receptors were obtained from a human donor who was either an allogeneic HSCT recipient or a stem cell or donor lymphocyte infusion donor (not recorded which). It is not recorded whose cells these are; they may come from a transplant donor. Both conserved end residues are trimmed from each CDR3. Only some rows state a clone size, as once, few, many or a class for expanded clones.

J gene: TRBJ1-1
V gene: TRBV5-1
CDR3 length: 13
clone size: -
CDR3 protein: ASSPITGAYTEAF

J gene: TRBJ2-7
V gene: TRBV7-2
CDR3 length: 11
clone size: many
CDR3 protein: ASSGTASYEQY

J gene: TRBJ2-3
V gene: TRBV12-3/TRBV12-4
CDR3 length: 14
clone size: many
CDR3 protein: ASSLVDPSGTDTQY

J gene: TRBJ2-7
V gene: TRBV11-2
CDR3 length: 17
clone size: -
CDR3 protein: ASSHGIPTQRRSSYEQY

J gene: TRBJ2-2
V gene: TRBV14
CDR3 length: 13
clone size: few
CDR3 protein: ASSQVGALDGELF

J gene: TRBJ1-1
V gene: TRBV15
CDR3 length: 12
clone size: many
CDR3 protein: ATSRQPDSYKAF

J gene: TRBJ2-5
V gene: TRBV20-1
CDR3 length: 12
clone size: -
CDR3 protein: SARGEGTLGTQY

J gene: TRBJ2-2
V gene: TRBV2
CDR3 length: 13
clone size: few
CDR3 protein: ASSGGAHFAGELF

J gene: TRBJ2-1
V gene: TRBV12-3/TRBV12-4
CDR3 length: 12
clone size: many
CDR3 protein: ANSLAGPYNEQF

J gene: TRBJ2-1
V gene: TRBV20-1
CDR3 length: 10
clone size: few
CDR3 protein: SAYRPGDEQF

J gene: TRBJ2-1
V gene: TRBV5-6
CDR3 length: 14
clone size: -
CDR3 protein: ASSSLAGESHNEQF

J gene: TRBJ1-4
V gene: TRBV20-1
CDR3 length: 10
clone size: -
CDR3 protein: SARTANEKLF